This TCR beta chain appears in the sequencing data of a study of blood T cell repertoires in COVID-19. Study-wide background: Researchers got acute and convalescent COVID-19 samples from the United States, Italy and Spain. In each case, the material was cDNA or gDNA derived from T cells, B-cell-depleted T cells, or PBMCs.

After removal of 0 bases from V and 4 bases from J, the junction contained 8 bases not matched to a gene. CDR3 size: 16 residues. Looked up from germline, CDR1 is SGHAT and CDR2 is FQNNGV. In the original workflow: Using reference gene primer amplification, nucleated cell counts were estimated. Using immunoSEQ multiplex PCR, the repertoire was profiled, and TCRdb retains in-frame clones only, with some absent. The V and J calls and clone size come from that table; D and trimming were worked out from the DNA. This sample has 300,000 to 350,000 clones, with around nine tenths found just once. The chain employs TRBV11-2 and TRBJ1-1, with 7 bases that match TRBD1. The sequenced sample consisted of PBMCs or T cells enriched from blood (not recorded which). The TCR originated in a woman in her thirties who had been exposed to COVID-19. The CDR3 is CASSLETGIIGTEAFF. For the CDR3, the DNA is TGTGCCAGCAGCTTAGAGACAGGGATAATCGGCACTGAAGCTTTCTTT.